A selection of T cell receptor beta chains follows, all from one sample in a study of T cells in localized non-small cell lung cancer. Data came from immunoSEQ multiplex PCR; TCRdb stores just in-frame clones and leaves some out. The sample lists about 46,000 clones; around 81% were seen once. This material consisted of peripheral blood mononuclear cells, taken before any cancer treatment. These receptors came from a man between 40 and 70 years old with stage III lung adenocarcinoma. Each CDR3 is given with its conserved first and last residue. D genes are given only for firm matches. Size values are once, few and many counts, or a class for expanded clones, and some rows have none.

v_call,clone_size,j_call,d_call,cdr3_nt,cdr3_aa
TRBV5-4,NA,TRBJ2-1,NA,TGTGCCAGCAGGGTGGGCTCGGGCCCATCTACTCTGTTCTTC,CASRVGSGPSTLFF
TRBV27,once,TRBJ1-2,NA,TGTGCCAGCAATTTGGCACACAGTTTTGGCTACACCTTC,CASNLAHSFGYTF
TRBV6-6,once,TRBJ2-5,NA,TGTGCCAGCAGTTCTCCGGGTTCTGGCGTCCAGTACTTC,CASSSPGSGVQYF
TRBV4-1,NA,TRBJ1-5,NA,TGCGCCAGCAGCCAAGAAGGGAATAGCAATCAGCCCCAGCATTTT,CASSQEGNSNQPQHF
TRBV2,NA,TRBJ2-5,NA,TGTGCCAGCACACCTGAGAGCGGCAGGGAAGAGACCCAGTACTTC,CASTPESGREETQYF
TRBV2,NA,TRBJ2-7,NA,TGTGCCAGCAGGACGAACAGGTACGAGCAGTACTTC,CASRTNRYEQYF
TRBV30,NA,TRBJ2-5,TRBD2,TGTGCCTGGAGCGTTACCGGGACTAGTGATGCTGAGACCCAGTACTTC,CAWSVTGTSDAETQYF
TRBV10-1,NA,TRBJ2-7,NA,TGCGCCAGCACCCGCCGATCCTACGAGCAGTACTTC,CASTRRSYEQYF
TRBV4-2,NA,TRBJ2-7,NA,TGTGCCAGCAGCCCAAATACGGAATACGAGCAGTACTTC,CASSPNTEYEQYF
TRBV5-6,few,TRBJ1-1,NA,TGTGCCAGCAGCCACGAGCTCGCGGGCACTGAAGCTTTCTTT,CASSHELAGTEAFF
TRBV7-3,NA,TRBJ1-2,NA,TGTGCCAGCAGCGCCTCGACAGGTTATGGCTACACCTTC,CASSASTGYGYTF
TRBV2,NA,TRBJ2-3,NA,TGTGCCAGCAGTGAATGGGGGTCGGATACGCAGTATTTT,CASSEWGSDTQYF
TRBV4-2,NA,TRBJ2-3,TRBD2,TGTGCCAGCAGCCAAGAATTCCGGACTAGTTTACACGCAGATACGCAGTATTTT,CASSQEFRTSLHADTQYF
TRBV10-1,NA,TRBJ2-4,NA,TGCGCCAGCAGCCCGGACAGAGCCAAAAACATTCAGTACTTC,CASSPDRAKNIQYF
TRBV5-5,NA,TRBJ2-3,TRBD1,TGTGCCAGCAGCTCCCCGGGACAGGGGGCGACGTCCTTACTGGCAGATACGCAGTATTTT,CASSSPGQGATSLLADTQYF
TRBV5-6,NA,TRBJ2-2,NA,TGTGCCAGCAGCTCACTGCGTAACGGGGAGCTGTTTTTT,CASSSLRNGELFF
TRBV10-3,once,TRBJ2-3,NA,TGTGCCATCAGTGAGATATTGGATACGCAGTATTTT,CAISEILDTQYF